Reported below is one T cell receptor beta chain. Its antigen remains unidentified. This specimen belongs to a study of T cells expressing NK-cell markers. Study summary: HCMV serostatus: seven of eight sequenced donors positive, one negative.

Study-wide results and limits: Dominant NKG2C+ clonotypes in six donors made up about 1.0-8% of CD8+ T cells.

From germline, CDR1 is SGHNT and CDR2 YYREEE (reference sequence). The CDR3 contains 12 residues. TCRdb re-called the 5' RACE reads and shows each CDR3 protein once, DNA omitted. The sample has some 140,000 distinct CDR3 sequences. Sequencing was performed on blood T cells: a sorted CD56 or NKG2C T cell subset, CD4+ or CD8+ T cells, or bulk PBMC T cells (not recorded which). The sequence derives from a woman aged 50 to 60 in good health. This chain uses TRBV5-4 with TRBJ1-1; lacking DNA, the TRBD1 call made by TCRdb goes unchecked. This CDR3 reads CASSHEHGRAFF.